This T cell receptor (beta chain) was recovered during a study of Graves' ophthalmopathy and Graves' hyperthyroidism. Whole-study results and caveats: The blood repertoire also included most expanded thyroid clonotypes above 0.001 frequency. Ophthalmopathy and stable hyperthyroidism were discriminated by a 13-signature model, with over 85% sensitivity and 81.08% specificity.

This clonotype was observed at least ten times. Its specificity is not known. Beta-chain TCR CDR3 regions were amplified from RNA transcripts. Amplification began with first-round RT-PCR using HTBI primers, then second-round multiplex PCR was performed. Via MiXCR, TCRdb re-called the multiplex PCR reads, giving one row per CDR3 protein. The repertoire holds hundreds of thousands of distinct CDR3 sequences, about a fifth seen once, with approximately 6.5% in the top ten. CDR3 size: 15 residues. Losses at the gene ends were 2 bases for V and 3 bases for J; bases not matched to a gene: 6. Germline loops: CDR1 SGHRS, CDR2 YFSETQ. The study recruited hyperthyroidism patients aged 18 to 65 who were newly diagnosed, under 2 months' duration. Pregnant or lactating patients and those with other autoimmune diseases or uncontrolled infections were excluded.

Sample: peripheral blood. This clonotype was obtained from a woman aged 18-29 years with stable Graves' hyperthyroidism. Some clones in this sample may be carry-over from other donors' samples. The chain joins TRBV5-1 to TRBJ1-1; 8 nucleotides align to TRBD1. CDR3 sequence: CASSLSGGADTEAFF. In nucleotides, the CDR3 is TGCGCCAGCAGCTTATCAGGGGGCGCGGACACTGAAGCTTTCTTT.